This T cell receptor (beta chain) was profiled in a study of T cells in Graves' hyperthyroidism and ophthalmopathy. V was pared by 4 bases and J by 2 bases, with 5 bases of the junction left unmatched. This CDR3 spans 16 amino acids. Per germline, CDR1 LGHDT and CDR2 YNNKEL (reference sequence). This clonotype was observed at least ten times. Its antigen is still unknown. Broader study findings: Ophthalmopathy was told apart from stable hyperthyroidism by a 13 V-J model.

Using RNA transcripts as the source, TCR beta CDR3 regions were amplified. In the first-round RT-PCR of the TCR CDR3, the HTBI primer set was used. Using its own MiXCR run on the multiplex PCR reads, TCRdb lists one record per CDR3 protein. This sample has hundreds of thousands of distinct CDR3 sequences; about a sixth occur once, and the top ten carry around 26%. The chain links TRBV3-1 to TRBJ2-3; TRBD2 aligns across 11 bases. This TCR was sampled from a woman between 18 and 30 years old with Graves' ophthalmopathy. Specimen: blood. The CDR3 nucleotides are TGTGCCAGCAGCCGTCTAGCGGGGGGAAACACAGATACGCAGTATTTT. This translates into CASSRLAGGNTDTQYF.